There are a few counts of the clone carrying this TCR beta chain. The data stem from a study of cytomegalovirus exposure and HLA in healthy donors. The PCR had 60 Vbeta and 13 Jbeta primers. Profiling relied on immunoSEQ multiplex PCR, and the TCRdb table lists in-frame clones only, not all of them. The sample consists of tens of thousands of clones, over 70% of them appearing once. The CDR3 totals 14 residues. Germline-derived CDR1 and CDR2 are MNHEY and SVGAGI. Trimming cost V 5 bases and J 6 bases; bases outside gene matches: 1. V is TRBV6-5 and J is TRBJ2-3; TRBD2 agrees at 14 bases. The sequence was collected from a man aged 60 to 75 in good health and CMV-seropositive. Sequences were obtained from PBMCs. The CDR3 loop is CASSRTSGRDTQYF. The DNA of the CDR3 is TGTGCCAGCAGTCGGACTAGCGGGAGGGATACGCAGTATTTT.